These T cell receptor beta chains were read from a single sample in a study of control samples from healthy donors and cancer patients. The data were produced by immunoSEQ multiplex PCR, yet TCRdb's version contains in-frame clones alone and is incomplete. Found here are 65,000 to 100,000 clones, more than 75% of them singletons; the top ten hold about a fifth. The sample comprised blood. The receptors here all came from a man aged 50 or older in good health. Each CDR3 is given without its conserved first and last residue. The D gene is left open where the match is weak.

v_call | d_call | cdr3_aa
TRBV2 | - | ASTSGTEGTEAF
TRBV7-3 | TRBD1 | ASSVGQGTEAF
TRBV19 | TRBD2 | ASRPSTSDEQF
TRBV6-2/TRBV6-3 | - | ASSYSREAYYNEQF
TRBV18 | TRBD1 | ASSPGQGAQPQH
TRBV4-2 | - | ASSQELGSTGELF
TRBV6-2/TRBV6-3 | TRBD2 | ASSRPLAGGPLNNEQF
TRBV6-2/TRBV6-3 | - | ASSYQGPTNSPLH
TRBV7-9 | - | ASSPPSGLLEQY
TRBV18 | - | ASSPRGDGNQPQH
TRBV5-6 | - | ASSLGPNSPLH
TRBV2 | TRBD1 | ASRDYGTGGAHTEAF
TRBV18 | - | ASSNGPGSHSNYGYT
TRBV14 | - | ASSPKERKETQY
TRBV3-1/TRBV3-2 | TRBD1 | ASSRRGTDGNTIY
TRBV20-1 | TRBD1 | SASDRTGGGRETEAF
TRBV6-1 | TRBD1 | ASSESPGGTYGYT
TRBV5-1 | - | ASTWSVRTSYNEQF
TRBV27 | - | ASSWGTTNTEAF
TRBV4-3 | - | ASSQGRLGTYEQY
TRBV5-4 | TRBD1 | ASSLAWGQGESPLH
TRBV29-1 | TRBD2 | SVETGGETQY